One sample yielded the 32 T cell receptor beta chains listed below, sequenced in a study of blood T cell repertoires in COVID-19 (dated by TCRdb to the early 2020s). The library relied on the immunoSEQ multiplex PCR assay. Held by TCRdb, this immuneACCESS table contains in-frame sequences only and omits some clones. Under half of the omission traces to an unresolved V gene where checked; the cause of the rest is unknown. The table for this sample lists some 400,000 clones; around nine tenths of them were counted only once. The ten top clones hold about 3% of the sample. The sample was peripheral blood. Receptors originate from a human donor in a cohort sampled during active COVID-19.

The chain joins TRBV5-1 to TRBJ2-2; 10 positions agree with TRBD1. With 2 bases clipped from V and 7 bases from J, the junction kept 11 bases outside the gene matches. The length of the CDR3 is 17 residues. Germline V CDR1 and CDR2: SGHRS, YFSETQ. CDR3 in amino acids: CASSLNPLTGGFGELFF. The CDR3 region has the DNA TGCGCCAGCAGCTTAAACCCTTTGACAGGGGGCTTCGGGGAGCTGTTTTTT.

The chain has TRBV6-5 and TRBJ1-5; 7 bases fit TRBD1. CDR1 is MNHEY and CDR2 is SVGAGI in the germline V gene. The CDR3 loop spans 13 amino acids. The V segment lost 6 bases and the J segment 7 bases; nucleotides outside the gene matches: 6. The CDR3 DNA sequence: TGTGCCAGCAGGTTGGGACAGAACCAGCCCCAGCATTTT. It is translated as CASRLGQNQPQHF.

The chain has TRBV5-4 and TRBJ1-2, with D possibly TRBD1 on 6 matching bases. The V gene's germline CDR1 is SGHNT and CDR2 YYREEE (reference sequence). V lost 4 bases to trimming and J lost 1 base, with 14 bases between them. This CDR3 contains 15 residues. CDR3: CASSREPDSNYGYTF. The CDR3 coding sequence is TGTGCCAGCAGCCGCGAGCCGGACAGTAACTATGGCTACACCTTC.

The genes are TRBV6-1 and TRBJ1-3, with TRBD1 matching 7 bases. Germline CDR1 is MNHNS and CDR2 is SASEGT. The CDR3 has 17 residues. V was pared by 3 bases and J by 0 bases, with 8 bases of the junction left unmatched. CDR3 amino acids: CASSEYWDSTSGNTIYF. The CDR3 bases are TGTGCCAGCAGTGAGTACTGGGACAGCACCTCTGGAAACACCATATATTTT.

The count of this clone is one. The V gene is TRBV18, the J gene TRBJ2-5, with 11 bases lining up with TRBD1. Per germline, CDR1 KGHSH and CDR2 LQKENI. The CDR3 is 16 residues long. The V and J ends lost 3 bases and 2 bases, in that order; junction bases with no gene match: 5. This CDR3 reads CASSPRTGGLQETQYF. The CDR3 nucleotides read TGTGCCAGCTCACCCCGGACAGGGGGCTTACAAGAGACCCAGTACTTC.

The chain couples TRBV6-6 to TRBJ1-5; D is possibly TRBD1 (6 bases). Germline CDR1 and CDR2: MNHNY and SVGAGI (reference sequence). Trimming shortened V by 6 bases and J by 0 bases, and 12 bases separated the two germline ends. This CDR3 is built from 15 residues. The DNA for the CDR3 is TGTGCCAGCAGCCATGACAGGTATAGCAATCAGCCCCAGCATTTT. Its protein product is CASSHDRYSNQPQHF.

The genes are TRBV18 and TRBJ2-2, with 14 nucleotides matching TRBD2. With V trimmed by 4 bases and J by 0 bases, 1 base remained unmatched. Germline V CDR1 and CDR2: KGHSH, LQKENI. The CDR3 sequence is 17 residues long. The chain's CDR3 is CASSRGLAGANTGELFF. For the CDR3, the DNA is TGTGCCAGCTCACGGGGACTAGCGGGAGCGAACACCGGGGAGCTGTTTTTT.

The chain carries TRBV30 and TRBJ1-1; no clear D. The V gene's germline CDR1 is GTSNPN and CDR2 SVGIG (reference sequence). This CDR3 spans 13 amino acids. Trimming took off 0 bases at V and 4 bases at J, with 9 bases between the two ends. Here the CDR3 DNA reads TGTGCCTGGAGTGTCCAGGCTGGCACTGAAGCTTTCTTT. Translation: CAWSVQAGTEAFF.

This chain uses TRBV5-1 with TRBJ2-2, with D unresolved. CDR1 SGHRS and CDR2 YFSETQ come from the germline V gene. Trimming removed 0 bases from V and 1 base from J, with 10 bases in between. This CDR3 has 16 amino acids. The CDR3 is CASSLDSSRNTGELFF. The CDR3 coding sequence is TGCGCCAGCAGCTTGGATAGTTCTCGGAACACCGGGGAGCTGTTTTTT.

The chain is built from TRBV7-8 and TRBJ1-5; D is unresolved. Germline V gives CDR1 SGHVS, CDR2 FQNEAQ. The ends were cut back, 0 bases at V and 0 bases at J, with 9 bases in the middle. This CDR3 is built from 16 residues. The CDR3 protein is CASSLASRNSNQPQHF. CDR3 DNA: TGTGCCAGCAGCTTAGCGTCCAGAAATAGCAATCAGCCCCAGCATTTT.

This sequence joins TRBV6-5 and TRBJ1-2; perhaps TRBD1 as D (5 bases). Looked up from germline, CDR1 is MNHEY and CDR2 is SVGAGI. The CDR3 consists of 15 residues. The germline V and J ends were trimmed by 4 bases and 1 base, with 13 bases remaining between them. CDR3 amino acids: CASSFASQGNYGYTF. The DNA of the CDR3 is TGTGCCAGCAGTTTCGCCTCCCAGGGTAACTATGGCTACACCTTC.

The J gene is TRBJ2-1, the V gene TRBV5-1; 9 bases align to TRBD1. The germline CDR1 and CDR2 sequences are SGHRS and YFSETQ. The length of the CDR3 is 15 residues. The junction had 6 bases not matched to a gene; V was cut back by 1 base and J by 7 bases. The CDR3, as DNA: TGCGCCAGCAGCTTGTTAGGGACAGGGAAAAATGAGCAGTTCTTC. It codes for CASSLLGTGKNEQFF.

In its sample, this clone was seen a few times. The rearrangement links TRBV11-2 to TRBJ2-2; 8 bases line up with TRBD1. With 3 bases clipped from V and 6 bases from J, the junction kept 9 bases outside the gene matches. This CDR3 region has 16 residues. CDR1 and CDR2 (germline): SGHAT, FQNNGV. CDR3: CASSFGQGSQSGELFF. The CDR3 DNA follows: TGTGCCAGCAGCTTCGGACAGGGAAGTCAGTCCGGGGAGCTGTTTTTT.

This clone was detected once. The J gene is TRBJ2-3, the V gene TRBV10-3; 9 positions match TRBD2. This CDR3 has 15 amino acids. Germline V gene sequence: CDR1 ENHRY, CDR2 SYGVKD. V was clipped by 7 bases and J by 2 bases; unmatched bases: 7. The DNA for the CDR3 is TGTGCCATCACTGGCGGGGGGGCCCTCACAGATACGCAGTATTTT. Protein sequence: CAITGGGALTDTQYF.

The chain has TRBV4-1 and TRBJ1-2; 8 nucleotides align to TRBD1. V trimming: 4 bases; J trimming: 2 bases; junction bases outside the gene matches: 6. Per germline, CDR1 MGHRA and CDR2 YSYEKL. The CDR3 has 15 amino acids. The CDR3 DNA is TGCGCCAGCAGCCCGAACAGGGGGAAGAACTATGGCTACACCTTC. This sequence encodes CASSPNRGKNYGYTF.

The chain joins TRBV29-1 to TRBJ2-7, with 10 bases identical to TRBD1. CDR3 length equals 13 residues. Per germline, CDR1 SQVTM and CDR2 ANQGSEA. J lost 2 bases, V lost 7 bases, and 5 bases had no gene match. In DNA, the CDR3 is TGCAGCGCCGGACAGGGGGACCCCTACGAGCAGTACTTC. The encoded protein is CSAGQGDPYEQYF.

The chain has TRBV9 and TRBJ1-2, with TRBD1 identical over 9 bases. Germline CDR1 reads SGDLS; CDR2 reads YYNGEE. The CDR3 runs 13 residues. Trimming took 0 bases from V and 12 from J; bases not matched to a gene: 6. The CDR3 DNA is TGTGCCAGCAGCGTAGGGGGGGACAGGGACCACACCTTC. Translating it yields CASSVGGDRDHTF.

This clone was seen more than once but under ten times. The CDR3 DNA reads as TGCGCCAGCAGCTTGGGTCCTAGCGGGAGCTACGAGCAGTACTTC. Residues: CASSLGPSGSYEQYF. The chain has TRBV5-1 and TRBJ2-7, with 10 positions matching TRBD2. The CDR3 has 15 amino acids. Looked up from germline, CDR1 is SGHRS and CDR2 is YFSETQ. Unmatched junction bases numbered 3, after V lost 0 bases and J lost 3 bases.

The chain uses TRBV19 and TRBJ2-1, with a weak D call TRBD1 (5 bases). Germline CDR1 and CDR2: LNHDA and SQIVND (reference sequence). V was pared by 8 bases and J by 7 bases, with 6 bases between. The CDR3 loop spans 10 amino acids. The CDR3 loop reads CASGANEQFF. The DNA of the CDR3 is TGTGCCAGTGGGGCTAATGAGCAGTTCTTC.

The chain joins TRBV7-9 to TRBJ1-4, with 10 bases lining up with TRBD1. The CDR3 has 15 amino acids. Trimming cost V 5 bases and J 10 bases; bases outside gene matches: 10. Germline loops: CDR1 SEHNR, CDR2 FQNEAQ (reference sequence). The CDR3 DNA is TGTGCCAGCAGCGGACGGACAGGGGGGGAGGTAAAACTGTTTTTT. Protein: CASSGRTGGEVKLFF.

The rearrangement uses TRBV21-1 and TRBJ1-3. TRBV21-1 is a known pseudogene. The CDR3 contains 18 residues. CDR3 DNA sequence: TGTGCCAGCAGCAAAGCGGGTGAACGGAGGAGCTCTGGAAACACCATATATTTT. Translated, it gives CASSKAGERRSSGNTIYF.

The rearrangement links TRBV9 to TRBJ1-6, with D hard to call. Trimming took off 1 base at V and 8 bases at J, with 10 bases between the two ends. Germline loops: CDR1 SGDLS, CDR2 YYNGEE. The CDR3 contains 14 residues. CDR3 in DNA: TGTGCCAGCAGCGTAAGGCAGGTCGATTCACCCCTCCACTTT. Translating it yields CASSVRQVDSPLHF.

The chain joins TRBV6-5 to TRBJ2-7; D unclear. The CDR3 loop spans 12 amino acids. V dropped 5 bases and J dropped 5 bases, with 10 bases sitting between them. In germline, CDR1 is MNHEY, CDR2 SVGAGI. Here the CDR3 reads CASSPGAHEQYF. In DNA form, the CDR3 reads TGTGCCAGCAGTCCCGGAGCCCACGAGCAGTACTTC.

The V and J genes are TRBV2 and TRBJ1-4; weak D call: TRBD1 (6 bases). This CDR3 comprises 14 residues. Germline values: CDR1 SNHLY, CDR2 FYNNEI. Trimming stripped 7 bases from V and 10 bases from J, with 19 bases between. CDR3 nucleotides: TGTGCCAGCAAATTTCAGGGGTTAGCCGGAAAACTGTTTTTT. Translating gives CASKFQGLAGKLFF.

Many counts were recorded for this clone. The chain recombines TRBV19 with TRBJ1-2; possible D gene TRBD1, 5 bases. The germline CDR1 and CDR2 sequences are LNHDA and SQIVND (reference sequence). The CDR3 runs 13 residues. V was trimmed by 5 bases and J by 8 bases, leaving 15 bases between them. The CDR3 reads CASSDSRVTGYTF. For the CDR3, the DNA is TGTGCCAGTAGTGACTCCAGGGTAACCGGCTACACCTTC.

The chain is built from TRBV11-2 and TRBJ2-1; D might be TRBD2 (6 bases). Germline-derived CDR1 and CDR2 are SGHAT and FQNNGV. V gave up 3 bases and J gave up 6 bases, with 12 bases separating them. The CDR3 consists of 14 residues. The CDR3 reads CASSFDRGANEQFF. DNA for the CDR3: TGTGCCAGCAGCTTTGATCGCGGGGCCAATGAGCAGTTCTTC.

With respect to this clone: The sample contains more than one DNA sequence encoding this CDR3. The rearrangement links TRBV9 to TRBJ1-2, with 7 bases identical to TRBD1. Per the germline V gene, CDR1 is SGDLS and CDR2 is YYNGEE. V gave up 4 bases and J gave up 4 bases; unmatched junction bases: 7. The CDR3 has 14 amino acids. The CDR3 DNA sequence: TGTGCCAGCAGCCCCGAACAGGGGATCTATGGCTACACCTTC. Amino acids: CASSPEQGIYGYTF.

For the CDR3, the DNA is TGTGCCAGCAGTACGCGGGGGGGGAAGTCGGGACAGGGGAATGAAAAACTGTTTTTT. Protein sequence: CASSTRGGKSGQGNEKLFF. The gene calls are TRBV28 and TRBJ1-4; 10 bases align to TRBD1. The CDR3 is 19 residues long. V lost 5 bases, J lost 5 bases, and 17 bases stayed unmatched. Germline V gene lookup returns CDR1 MDHEN and CDR2 SYDVKM.

The CDR3 coding sequence is TGTGCCAGCAGCCCGGACAGTTTCTATGGCTACACCTTC. It yields the protein CASSPDSFYGYTF. This chain uses TRBV7-9 with TRBJ1-2, with D possibly TRBD1 on 6 matching bases. This CDR3 is built from 13 residues. V was pared by 5 bases and J by 4 bases, with 11 bases between. CDR1 and CDR2 from the germline V gene are SEHNR and FQNEAQ (reference sequence). Supplemented by reference TRBV7-9 and TRBJ1-2, the full variable domain reads DTGVSQNPRHKITKRGQNVTFRCDPISEHNRLYWYRQTLGQGPEFLTYFQNEAQLEKSRLLSDRFSAERPKGSFSTLEIQRTEQGDSAMYLCASSPDSFYGYTFGSGTRLTVV.

The gene calls are TRBV28 and TRBJ1-5, with 7 bases identical to TRBD1. Germline V gene sequence: CDR1 MDHEN, CDR2 SYDVKM. J gave up 7 bases and V 6 bases, and 6 bases lay outside the gene matches. The CDR3 totals 13 residues. The CDR3 loop reads CASRNRGGQPQHF. The CDR3 region has the DNA TGTGCCAGCAGGAACAGGGGTGGGCAGCCCCAGCATTTT.

The rearrangement uses TRBV5-6 and TRBJ2-7; 9 positions agree with TRBD2. CDR1 is SGHDT, CDR2 YYEEEE, per germline. Trimming took 7 bases from V and 4 from J; bases not matched to a gene: 9. CDR3 size: 14 residues. In DNA form, the CDR3 reads TGTGCCAGCTCTACGTTAGCGGGGGTTTACGAGCAGTACTTC. This sequence encodes CASSTLAGVYEQYF. The whole variable domain, remainder taken from reference TRBV5-6 and TRBJ2-7, is DAGVTQSPTHLIKTRGQQVTLRCSPKSGHDTVSWYQQALGQGPQFIFQYYEEEERQRGNFPDRFSGHQFPNYSSELNVNALLLGDSALYLCASSTLAGVYEQYFGPGTRLTVT.

The V gene is TRBV4-2, the J gene TRBJ2-1, with 7 nucleotides matching TRBD2. The CDR3 is made up of 16 amino acids. Per the germline V gene, CDR1 is LGHNA and CDR2 is YNFKEQ. After removal of 0 bases from V and 0 bases from J, the junction contained 2 bases not matched to a gene. CDR3 loop: CASSQDGGGSYNEQFF. The DNA of the CDR3 is TGTGCCAGCAGCCAAGATGGGGGGGGCTCCTACAATGAGCAGTTCTTC.